The entry below describes one T cell receptor (beta chain). The antigen remains unidentified. Because the CDR3's place on the DNA is in doubt, the DNA is left out and the CDR3 is given as listed by TCRdb. MiXCR was run by TCRdb on the PCR reads, yielding one entry per CDR3 protein. This sample has tens of thousands of distinct CDR3 sequences, with approximately 22% found just once. This record belongs to a study of molecular identifiers for immune sequencing clone quantification. Study information: The replicates split RNA from approximately 20,000 or 100,000 naive CD8 cells five ways and sequenced four.

Study-level findings and limits: Reports indicate spiked Jurkat TCR RNA from one cell could be found among about 1.1 million naive cells.

Counting both end residues, the CDR3 totals 13 amino acids. Looked up from germline, CDR1 is SGHRS and CDR2 is YFSETQ. The rearrangement uses TRBV5-1 and TRBJ2-1. The sequenced sample was naive CD8+ T cells from blood, with Jurkat cell RNA spiked in. Documented subset: FACS-sorted CD8+CD4-CCR7+CD45RA+ naive T cells. This receptor was taken from a human donor in good health. Some libraries in this study had Jurkat cell RNA spiked in. Here the CDR3 reads CASSFGPGNEQFF.